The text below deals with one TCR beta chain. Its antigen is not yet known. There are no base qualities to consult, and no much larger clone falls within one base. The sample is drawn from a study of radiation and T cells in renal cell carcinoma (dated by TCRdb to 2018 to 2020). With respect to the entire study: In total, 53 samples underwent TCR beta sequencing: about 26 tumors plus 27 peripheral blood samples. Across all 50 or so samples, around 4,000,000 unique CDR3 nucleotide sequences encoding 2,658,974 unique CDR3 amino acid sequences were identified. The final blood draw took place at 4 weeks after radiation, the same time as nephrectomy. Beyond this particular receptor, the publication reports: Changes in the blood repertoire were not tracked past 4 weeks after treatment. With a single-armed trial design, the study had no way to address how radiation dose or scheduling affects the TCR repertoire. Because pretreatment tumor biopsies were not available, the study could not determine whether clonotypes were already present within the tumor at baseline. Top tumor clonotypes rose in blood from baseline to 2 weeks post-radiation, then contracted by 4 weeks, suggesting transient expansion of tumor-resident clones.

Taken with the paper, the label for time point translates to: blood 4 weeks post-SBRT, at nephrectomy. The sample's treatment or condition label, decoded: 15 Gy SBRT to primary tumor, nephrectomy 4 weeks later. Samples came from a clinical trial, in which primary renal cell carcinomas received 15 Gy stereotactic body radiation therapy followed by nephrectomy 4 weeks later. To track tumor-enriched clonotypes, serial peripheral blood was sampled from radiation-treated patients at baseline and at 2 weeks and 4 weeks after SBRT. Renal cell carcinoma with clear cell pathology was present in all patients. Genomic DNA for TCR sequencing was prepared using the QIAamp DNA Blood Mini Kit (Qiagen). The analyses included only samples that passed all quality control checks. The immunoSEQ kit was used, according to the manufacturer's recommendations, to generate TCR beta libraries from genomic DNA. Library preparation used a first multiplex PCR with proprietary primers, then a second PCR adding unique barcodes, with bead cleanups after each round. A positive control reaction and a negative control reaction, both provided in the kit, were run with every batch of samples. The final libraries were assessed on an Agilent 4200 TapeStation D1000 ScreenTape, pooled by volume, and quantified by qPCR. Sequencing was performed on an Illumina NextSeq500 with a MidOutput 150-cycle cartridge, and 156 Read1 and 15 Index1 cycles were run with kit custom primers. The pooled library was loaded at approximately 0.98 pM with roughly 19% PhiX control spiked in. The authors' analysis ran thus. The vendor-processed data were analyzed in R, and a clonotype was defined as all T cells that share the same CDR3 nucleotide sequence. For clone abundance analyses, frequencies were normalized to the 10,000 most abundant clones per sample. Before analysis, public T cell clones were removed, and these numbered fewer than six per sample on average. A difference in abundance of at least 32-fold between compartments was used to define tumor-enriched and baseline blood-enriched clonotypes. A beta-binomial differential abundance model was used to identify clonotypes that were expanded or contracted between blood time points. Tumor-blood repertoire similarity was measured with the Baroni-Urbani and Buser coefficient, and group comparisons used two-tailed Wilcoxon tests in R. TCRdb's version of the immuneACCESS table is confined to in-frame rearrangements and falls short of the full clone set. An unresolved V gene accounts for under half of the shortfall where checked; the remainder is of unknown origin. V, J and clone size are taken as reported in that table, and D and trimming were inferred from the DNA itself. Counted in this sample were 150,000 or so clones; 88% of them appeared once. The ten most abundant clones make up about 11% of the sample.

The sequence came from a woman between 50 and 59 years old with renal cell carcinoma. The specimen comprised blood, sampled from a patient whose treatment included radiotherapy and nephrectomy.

The encoded CDR3 is CASSFQGTGYTF. The DNA reads as follows: TGTGCCAGCAGCTTTCAAGGGACGGGCTACACCTTC. The chain was built from TRBV11-1 and TRBJ1-2; the best D guess is TRBD1, with 5 bases matching. The germline V gene (reference sequence) yields SGHAT for CDR1 and FQDESV for CDR2. The junction shows trimming of 3 bases on V and 8 bases on J, plus 10 bases between the germline ends. From the cysteine through the phenylalanine, the CDR3 covers 12 amino acids. The only DNA kept is the CDR3, 36 bases in frame from the first base.